This is a list of T cell receptor beta chains from one sample in a study of T cells in Graves' hyperthyroidism and ophthalmopathy. A single record per CDR3 protein comes from TCRdb applying MiXCR to the multiplex PCR reads. Of 600,000 to 650,000 distinct CDR3 sequences detected, around 16% appear once; the ten largest clones hold over 3.5%. The sequencing input was blood. These receptors were taken from a woman aged 25 to 39 with Graves' hyperthyroidism. Both conserved end residues are part of each CDR3. Each record gives: J gene, D gene, clone size, V gene, CDR3 DNA, CDR3 protein. D genes are given only for firm matches. Clone sizes are given selectively: once, few, many, or a class where the clone is expanded.

j_gene: TRBJ2-1
d_gene: NA
abundance: NA
v_gene: TRBV6-1
CDR3nt: TGTGCCAGCAGTATCGGGCCGACTTACAATGAGCAGTTCTTC
CDR3aa: CASSIGPTYNEQFF

j_gene: TRBJ2-7
d_gene: TRBD2
abundance: many
v_gene: TRBV2
CDR3nt: TGTGCCAGCCGGGAGCGGGAGGTCGGCTACGAGCAGTACTTC
CDR3aa: CASREREVGYEQYF

j_gene: TRBJ2-3
d_gene: NA
abundance: many
v_gene: TRBV24-1
CDR3nt: TGTGCCACCAGTGATAAAACAGAGTACACAGATACGCAGTATTTT
CDR3aa: CATSDKTEYTDTQYF

j_gene: TRBJ2-7
d_gene: TRBD2
abundance: many
v_gene: TRBV6-2/TRBV6-3
CDR3nt: TGTGCCAGCAGAATAGCGGGAGGGCGGTACTACGAGCAGTACTTC
CDR3aa: CASRIAGGRYYEQYF

j_gene: TRBJ2-2
d_gene: NA
abundance: few
v_gene: TRBV5-6
CDR3nt: TGTGCCAGCAGCCCCGCCAGGTCCCCGAACACCGGGGAGCTGTTTTTT
CDR3aa: CASSPARSPNTGELFF

j_gene: TRBJ2-7
d_gene: TRBD1
abundance: many
v_gene: TRBV10-3
CDR3nt: TGTGCCATCAGCGAGGTAGGACAGGGTTCCTACGAGCAGTACTTC
CDR3aa: CAISEVGQGSYEQYF

j_gene: TRBJ2-7
d_gene: NA
abundance: many
v_gene: TRBV6-2/TRBV6-3
CDR3nt: TGTGCCAGCAGTTACTCTCTAAGAGATTCGGGGCATCTCAGCGGCGAGCAGTACTTC
CDR3aa: CASSYSLRDSGHLSGEQYF

j_gene: TRBJ1-6
d_gene: NA
abundance: NA
v_gene: TRBV7-9
CDR3nt: TGTGCCAGCAACCAGGACACAAATAATTCACCCCTCCACTTT
CDR3aa: CASNQDTNNSPLHF

j_gene: TRBJ1-1
d_gene: NA
abundance: many
v_gene: TRBV30
CDR3nt: TGTGCCTGGATATCTTACGCGGGGCGCGAGGCTTTCTTT
CDR3aa: CAWISYAGREAFF

j_gene: TRBJ1-5
d_gene: NA
abundance: NA
v_gene: TRBV5-1
CDR3nt: TGCGCCAGCAGCCCCACCTTCGGAAACGAGCCCCAGCATTTT
CDR3aa: CASSPTFGNEPQHF

j_gene: TRBJ2-1
d_gene: TRBD1
abundance: NA
v_gene: TRBV7-2
CDR3nt: TGTGCCAGCAGCTTGGGGGACAGGGCCGCCAATGAGCAGTTCTTC
CDR3aa: CASSLGDRAANEQFF

j_gene: TRBJ1-5
d_gene: NA
abundance: NA
v_gene: TRBV19
CDR3nt: TGTGCCAGTAGTATCTGGGGAGATAGCAATCAGCCCCAGCATTTT
CDR3aa: CASSIWGDSNQPQHF

j_gene: TRBJ2-1
d_gene: NA
abundance: many
v_gene: TRBV12-3/TRBV12-4
CDR3nt: TGTGCCAGCTCGGACAGCTACAATGAGCAGTTCTTC
CDR3aa: CASSDSYNEQFF

j_gene: TRBJ2-1
d_gene: TRBD2
abundance: few
v_gene: TRBV6-2/TRBV6-3
CDR3nt: TGTGCCAGCAGTTACTCAGACCACCCGGGACTAGCTCTTCAAGAGCAGTTCTTC
CDR3aa: CASSYSDHPGLALQEQFF

j_gene: TRBJ2-1
d_gene: NA
abundance: many
v_gene: TRBV9
CDR3nt: TGTGCCAGCAGCCTACGAACGAAAAACAATGAGCAGTTCTTC
CDR3aa: CASSLRTKNNEQFF

j_gene: TRBJ2-5
d_gene: NA
abundance: NA
v_gene: TRBV11-2
CDR3nt: TGTGCCAGCAGCCCCTCAAACGTATTGCAGACCCAGTACTTC
CDR3aa: CASSPSNVLQTQYF